This record looks at one T cell receptor beta chain sequence and its context. The antigen is undetermined. The CDR3 extends over 13 amino acids. Germline V lookup: CDR1 MNHNS, CDR2 SASEGT. The V end lost 1 base, the J end lost 10 bases, and 11 bases lay between the germline ends. A multiplex PCR was run with 60 Vbeta primers and 13 Jbeta primers. The table came from immunoSEQ multiplex PCR; TCRdb's copy has only in-frame clones and leaves some out. This repertoire shows roughly 100,000 clones, approximately 69% found once; its top ten account for roughly 3.2%. The entry originates in a study of cytomegalovirus exposure and HLA in healthy donors. Broader study findings: More clonal expansion characterized HLA-associated TCR beta chains than equally common others in a later analysis.

The chain is built from TRBV6-1 and TRBJ1-5, with D hard to call. The sequencing sample was made of PBMCs. This receptor was obtained from a young man in good health and CMV-seronegative. The CDR3 DNA is TGTGCCAGCAGTGAAGGGAGTCCCCACCCCCAGCATTTT. It specifies CASSEGSPHPQHF.